The next 28 T cell receptor beta chains were all read from a single sample in a study of T cells in Graves' hyperthyroidism and ophthalmopathy. The investigators amplified TCR beta CDR3 regions from RNA transcripts. HTBI primers were employed in a first-round RT-PCR of the TCR CDR3. TCRdb called the multiplex PCR reads again in MiXCR, with one record for every CDR3 protein. The data hold hundreds of thousands of distinct CDR3 sequences, with over 15% observed a single time. Material for sequencing was blood. Receptors were obtained from a woman in her fifties or sixties with Graves' ophthalmopathy.

This clonotype occurred many times. Here the CDR3 DNA reads TGCGCCAGCAGATCCGTTCCTGGGGCCTATGGCTACACCTTC. Residues: CASRSVPGAYGYTF. The gene calls are TRBV5-1 and TRBJ1-2, with a weak D call TRBD1 (5 bases). V lost 5 bases, J lost 4 bases, and 15 bases lay in between. Germline loops: CDR1 SGHRS, CDR2 YFSETQ. The CDR3 is 14 amino acids.

There are a few counts of this clonotype. This chain joins TRBV5-6 and TRBJ1-1; no clear D. Germline CDR1 is SGHDT and CDR2 is YYEEEE. The CDR3 extends over 17 amino acids. V was pared by 1 base and J by 4 bases, with 20 bases between. In DNA, the CDR3 is TGTGCCAGCAGCTTGCCCGGGCCGGAGAATAGTATCACTGAAGCTTTCTTT. Protein product: CASSLPGPENSITEAFF. Full variable domain (outside the CDR3, taken from reference TRBV5-6 and TRBJ1-1): DAGVTQSPTHLIKTRGQQVTLRCSPKSGHDTVSWYQQALGQGPQFIFQYYEEEERQRGNFPDRFSGHQFPNYSSELNVNALLLGDSALYLCASSLPGPENSITEAFFGQGTRLTVV.

The chain is built from TRBV19 and TRBJ2-3, with 11 bases that match TRBD2. Per the germline V gene, CDR1 is LNHDA and CDR2 is SQIVND (reference sequence). There are 14 residues in the CDR3. V gave up 4 bases and J gave up 4 bases; unmatched junction bases: 1. This chain's CDR3 is CASSTGLAADTQYF. Here the CDR3 DNA reads TGTGCCAGTAGTACGGGACTAGCGGCAGATACGCAGTATTTT.

This clonotype came up a few times. The gene calls are TRBV7-2 and TRBJ1-5; D perhaps matches TRBD1 (6 bases). Germline V lookup: CDR1 SGHTA, CDR2 FQGNSA. Trimming cost V 3 bases and J 1 base, with 22 bases left between them. CDR3 length: 19 residues. This CDR3 is CASSLGGPSGISSNQPQHF. CDR3 nucleotides: TGTGCCAGCAGCTTGGGGGGGCCTTCGGGTATATCAAGCAATCAGCCCCAGCATTTT. Using reference TRBV7-2 and TRBJ1-5 for the parts outside the CDR3, the full variable domain is GAGVSQSPSNKVTEKGKDVELRCDPISGHTALYWYRQSLGQGLEFLIYFQGNSAPDKSGLPSDRFSAERTGGSVSTLTIQRTQQEDSAVYLCASSLGGPSGISSNQPQHFGDGTRLSIL.

Ten or more counts support this clonotype. The CDR3 spells CASSETGGERFYEQYF. CDR3 in DNA: TGTGCCAGCAGCGAGACGGGGGGGGAACGATTCTACGAGCAGTACTTC. The chain employs TRBV14 and TRBJ2-7; 8 bases align to TRBD2. V shed 5 bases and J 3 bases; nucleotides not matched to a gene: 12. The CDR3 is 16 amino acids. Germline CDR1 SGHDN, CDR2 FVKESK. The full variable domain, in which reference TRBV14 and TRBJ2-7 provide the parts outside the CDR3, is EAGVTQFPSHSVIEKGQTVTLRCDPISGHDNLYWYRRVMGKEIKFLLHFVKESKQDESGMPNNRFLAERTGGTYSTLKVQPAELEDSGVYFCASSETGGERFYEQYFGPGTRLTVT.

This clonotype has more than one count but fewer than ten. The chain employs TRBV20-1 and TRBJ2-4; 12 positions agree with TRBD2. The CDR3 runs to 13 residues. Per germline, CDR1 DFQATT and CDR2 SNEGSKA (reference sequence). After removal of 6 bases from V and 6 bases from J, the junction contained 3 bases not matched to a gene. CDR3 loop: CSALAGGTNIQYF. The CDR3 region has the DNA TGCAGTGCGCTAGCGGGGGGGACAAACATTCAGTACTTC.

Concerning this clonotype: A much bigger clone sits one base away, suggesting this may be a read error. No conserved phenylalanine or tryptophan is present at the end of the CDR3, so a read error is the likely explanation. The genes are TRBV5-1 and TRBJ2-3, with TRBD2 identical over 7 bases. Germline V gene sequence: CDR1 SGHRS, CDR2 YFSETQ. The CDR3 is 16 residues long. Germline trimming cut 5 bases from V and 1 base from J; bases unmatched to any gene: 10. In DNA, the CDR3 is TGCGCCAGCAGTTACGGGGGAGGGCCCGGCACAGATACGCAGTATTCT. Its translation is CASSYGGGPGTDTQYS.

This clonotype was seen many times. The V call is TRBV5-1, the J call TRBJ2-5; 10 bases line up with TRBD1. The germline CDR1 and CDR2 sequences are SGHRS and YFSETQ. CDR3 length: 14 amino acids. Trimming took 4 bases from V and 3 from J; bases not matched to a gene: 3. CDR3 bases: TGCGCCAGCAGCATGACAGGGGGCGAAGAGACCCAGTACTTC. The encoded protein is CASSMTGGEETQYF.

In this sample, this clonotype turned up a few times. The genes are TRBV15 and TRBJ2-4; D is undetermined. V was pared by 1 base and J by 0 bases, with 10 bases between. Germline assignment: CDR1 LNHNV and CDR2 YYDKDF (reference sequence). The length of the CDR3 is 16 residues. CDR3 region: CATSRARSGAKNIQYF. CDR3 nucleotide sequence: TGTGCCACCAGCAGAGCAAGGAGTGGAGCCAAAAACATTCAGTACTTC.

The sample holds many counts of this clonotype. The chain uses TRBV2 and TRBJ1-1, with D unresolved. V lost 3 bases and J lost 1, with 12 bases in between. Germline V gene data show CDR1 as SNHLY and CDR2 as FYNNEI. This CDR3 has 15 amino acids. The CDR3 bases are TGTGCCAGCAGTGACCGTGTAGGATCGAACACTGAAGCTTTCTTT. Protein: CASSDRVGSNTEAFF.

This clonotype was counted ten times or more. The chain couples TRBV3-1 to TRBJ1-5; D may be TRBD1 (5 bases). Trimming took 1 base from V and 3 from J, leaving 16 bases between them. Germline CDR1 and CDR2: LGHDT and YNNKEL (reference sequence). This CDR3 is built from 17 residues. The DNA for the CDR3 is TGTGCCAGCAGCCAAGGGAGGTTAGGGACCCTCAATCAGCCCCAGCATTTT. Encoded protein: CASSQGRLGTLNQPQHF.

There are many counts of this clonotype. The chain employs TRBV20-1 and TRBJ1-6, with D perhaps matching TRBD1 (6 bases). Germline V gene data show CDR1 as DFQATT and CDR2 as SNEGSKA (reference sequence). CDR3 length: 15 amino acids. Trimming removed 1 base at V and 10 bases at J, with 17 bases between. The CDR3 loop is CSARVGQPGDSPLHF. DNA for the CDR3: TGCAGTGCTAGAGTTGGGCAGCCAGGGGACTCACCCCTCCACTTT.

This clonotype was seen repeatedly, ten times or more. The chain combines TRBV7-2 with TRBJ1-5; no clear D gene. There are 16 residues in the CDR3. V was pared by 1 base and J by 2 bases, with 12 bases between. Germline V gene sequence: CDR1 SGHTA, CDR2 FQGNSA. DNA for the CDR3: TGTGCCAGCAGCTTAGAATCGTGGATAGGCAATCAGCCCCAGCATTTT. Its translation: CASSLESWIGNQPQHF.

This chain links TRBV4-1 with TRBJ1-4, with TRBD1 as a possible D gene (5 bases). This CDR3 region has 16 residues. V gave up 0 bases and J gave up 4 bases, with 12 bases separating them. Looked up from germline, CDR1 is MGHRA and CDR2 is YSYEKL. The CDR3 DNA is TGCGCCAGCAGCCAAGAAGATAGGGGCCTTAATGAAAAACTGTTTTTT. Amino acid sequence: CASSQEDRGLNEKLFF.

This clonotype showed up many times. V and J are TRBV7-9 and TRBJ2-1; 12 nucleotides match TRBD2. Trimming cost V 5 bases and J 3 bases; bases outside gene matches: 14. Looked up from germline, CDR1 is SEHNR and CDR2 is FQNEAQ (reference sequence). CDR3 length: 19 amino acids. CDR3 nucleotide sequence: TGTGCCAGCAGCCCCCGGGGGCTAGCGGGGGGGGCGAACTACAATGAGCAGTTCTTC. It encodes CASSPRGLAGGANYNEQFF.

This clonotype was seen many times. This chain links TRBV7-9 with TRBJ2-3, with 9 positions matching TRBD2. Germline trimming cut 5 bases from V and 4 bases from J; bases unmatched to any gene: 13. The CDR3 extends over 17 amino acids. Germline V gene lookup returns CDR1 SEHNR and CDR2 FQNEAQ (reference sequence). The DNA of the CDR3 is TGTGCCAGCAGCCTGCGGGGGGGACCGGAGGCGGCAGATACGCAGTATTTT. It yields the protein CASSLRGGPEAADTQYF.

This clonotype has at least ten counts. This chain connects TRBV6-1 to TRBJ2-2, with 7 bases identical to TRBD2. The CDR3 is made up of 17 amino acids. From germline, CDR1 is MNHNS and CDR2 SASEGT. With 7 bases clipped from V and 1 base from J, the junction kept 12 bases outside the gene matches. The CDR3 region has the DNA TGTGCCAGCACCCTTTTGCGGGGGATCCGGAACACCGGGGAGCTGTTTTTT. Translated: CASTLLRGIRNTGELFF.

This clonotype was detected ten times or more. The genes are TRBV2 and TRBJ1-5; the D is unclear. Germline lookup yields CDR1 SNHLY and CDR2 FYNNEI. V lost 3 bases and J lost 6, with 9 bases in between. This CDR3 has 13 amino acids. CDR3 sequence: CASSESAVQPQHF. CDR3 DNA: TGTGCCAGCAGTGAGTCGGCCGTTCAGCCCCAGCATTTT.

This clonotype was counted many times. The gene calls are TRBV7-3 and TRBJ2-1; possible D gene TRBD1, 5 bases. The CDR3 runs to 15 residues. In germline, CDR1 is SGHTA, CDR2 FQGTGA. Trimming pared 2 bases from V and 7 bases from J, leaving 15 bases between. CDR3: CASSLEGASLNEQFF. The DNA of the CDR3 is TGTGCCAGCAGCTTAGAAGGGGCTAGTTTGAATGAGCAGTTCTTC.

This clonotype was seen at least ten times. The V call is TRBV10-3, the J call TRBJ2-3; 14 nucleotides match TRBD2. V shed 2 bases, J shed 3 bases, and the junction held 7 bases outside the gene matches. Germline CDR1 reads ENHRY; CDR2 reads SYGVKD. The CDR3 totals 18 residues. DNA for the CDR3: TGTGCCATCAGTGAGGGAATAGGACTAGCGGGAGGAACAGATACGCAGTATTTT. Amino acids: CAISEGIGLAGGTDTQYF.

This clonotype was observed at least ten times. The chain recombines TRBV6-2 or TRBV6-3 with TRBJ2-3, with 10 nucleotides matching TRBD2. From germline, CDR1 is MNHEY and CDR2 SVGEGT. V was clipped by 4 bases and J by 3 bases; unmatched bases: 7. This CDR3 has 16 residues. This CDR3 is CASSSLAGVRTDTQYF. The DNA of the CDR3 is TGTGCCAGCAGTTCCCTAGCGGGAGTTAGGACAGATACGCAGTATTTT.

This clonotype was recorded at least ten times. A much larger clone differs from this one at a single base, so this may be a read error. This sequence joins TRBV7-3 and TRBJ2-7; 9 positions agree with TRBD2. Germline lookup yields CDR1 SGHTA and CDR2 FQGTGA. CDR3 length: 14 amino acids. V gave up 2 bases and J gave up 3 bases; unmatched junction bases: 2. The CDR3 DNA reads TGTGCCAGCAGCTTATCTAGCGGGAACTACGAGCAGTACTTC. Protein: CASSLSSGNYEQYF.

In this sample, this clonotype turned up many times. The chain is built from TRBV9 and TRBJ2-3; D not certain. With 4 bases removed from V and 3 bases from J, the gap between germline ends came to 6 bases. There are 12 residues in the CDR3. In germline, CDR1 is SGDLS, CDR2 YYNGEE. In nucleotides, the CDR3 is TGTGCCAGCAGCACACAGACAGATACGCAGTATTTT. Translating gives CASSTQTDTQYF.

Many counts were recorded for this clonotype. The V call is TRBV18, the J call TRBJ2-7, with D hard to call. Germline V CDR1 and CDR2: KGHSH, LQKENI. The CDR3 length is 11 residues. The germline V and J ends were trimmed by 3 bases and 7 bases, with 7 bases remaining between them. The CDR3 loop reads CASSPGDEQYF. CDR3 bases: TGTGCCAGCTCACCTGGGGATGAGCAGTACTTC.

This clonotype occurred many times. V is TRBV2 and J is TRBJ1-2, with no clear D. CDR1 and CDR2 (germline): SNHLY, FYNNEI. The CDR3 is made up of 12 amino acids. Trimming took 3 bases from V and 13 from J, leaving 15 bases between them. CDR3 residues: CASSETAPGATF. The DNA of the CDR3 is TGTGCCAGCAGTGAGACCGCCCCCGGCGCCACCTTC.

This chain's CDR3 is CASSLGGRATEQYF. Written as DNA, the CDR3 is TGTGCCAGCAGCTTAGGCGGGAGGGCAACAGAGCAGTACTTC. The chain is built from TRBV7-6 and TRBJ2-7; 9 bases match TRBD2. The V and J ends lost 1 base and 7 bases, in that order; junction bases with no gene match: 5. The CDR3 sequence is 14 residues long. Germline CDR1 and CDR2: SGHVS and FNYEAQ.

This clonotype was recorded at least ten times. This chain connects TRBV28 to TRBJ2-7, with no clear D. V lost 4 bases, J lost 1 base, and 14 bases lay in between. This CDR3 is 15 amino acids long. CDR1 is MDHEN and CDR2 is SYDVKM in the germline V gene. CDR3 in amino acids: CASSSLGYVSYEQYF. For the CDR3, the DNA is TGTGCCAGCAGTTCCCTCGGGTACGTATCCTACGAGCAGTACTTC.

The genes are TRBV20-1 and TRBJ2-7, with D tentatively TRBD1 (6 bases). Per germline, CDR1 DFQATT and CDR2 SNEGSKA (reference sequence). V was pared by 6 bases and J by 2 bases, with 11 bases between. The CDR3 is 12 residues long. This CDR3 is CSATRDTYEQYF. Here the CDR3 DNA reads TGCAGTGCCACCAGGGACACCTACGAGCAGTACTTC.